The entry that follows covers one T cell receptor beta chain sequence. No antigen is known for it. The record originates from a study of shared clonotypes between healthy human individuals. Study results and limitations: The four-donor shared clonotypes exceeded non-shared clonotypes in generation probability, with non-shared ones scoring lower. Across several donors, naive CD4 shared roughly 5.2%, naive CD8 3% to 3.5%, memory CD4 approximately 2.5%, memory CD8 around 0.42%. Sequencing depth was expected to influence donor clonotype sharing.

The CDR3 covers 16 residues. Germline CDR1 is SGHTA and CDR2 is FQGNSA. The V and J ends lost 5 bases and 5 bases respectively, with 18 bases between them. Profiling relied on immunoSEQ multiplex PCR, and the TCRdb table lists in-frame clones only, not all of them. The repertoire includes approximately 350,000 clones, roughly 70% of them detected once, and under 13% sits in the top ten. Recent acute infections and vaccinations were absent in the healthy HIV-negative adult donors. Sequenced: memory CD4+ T cells sorted from blood. The subset is: CD45RA-negative fraction. The origin of this receptor is a man under 40 in good health. The rearrangement links TRBV7-2 to TRBJ2-2, with D perhaps matching TRBD1 or TRBD2 (6 bases each). The CDR3 reads CASSRGGLGGTGELFF. In DNA, the CDR3 is TGTGCCAGCAGCCGTGGGGGGCTAGGCGGGACCGGGGAGCTGTTTTTT.